This T cell receptor (beta chain) was captured in a study of blood T cell repertoires in COVID-19. As for the study in general: There were acute and convalescent COVID-19 samples, and they came from the United States, Italy and Spain.

CDR3 length equals 15 residues. Germline CDR1 and CDR2: SEHNR and FQNEAQ (reference sequence). J was trimmed by 6 bases and V by 0 bases; bases with no gene match: 1. Here immunoSEQ multiplex PCR was the method, and the copy in TCRdb shows in-frame clones only, minus some. The table lists roughly 350,000 clones, around nine tenths of them singletons. Patients from Seattle were sampled longitudinally, starting during active infection. The sequencing sample was made of peripheral blood. The V call is TRBV7-9, the J call TRBJ2-1; 11 bases are a match to TRBD1. The TCR comes from a woman in her 70s with COVID-19, enrolled during active disease. The CDR3 sequence is CASSLAGTGGNEQFF. CDR3 sequence (DNA): TGTGCCAGCAGCTTAGCCGGGACAGGGGGCAATGAGCAGTTCTTC.